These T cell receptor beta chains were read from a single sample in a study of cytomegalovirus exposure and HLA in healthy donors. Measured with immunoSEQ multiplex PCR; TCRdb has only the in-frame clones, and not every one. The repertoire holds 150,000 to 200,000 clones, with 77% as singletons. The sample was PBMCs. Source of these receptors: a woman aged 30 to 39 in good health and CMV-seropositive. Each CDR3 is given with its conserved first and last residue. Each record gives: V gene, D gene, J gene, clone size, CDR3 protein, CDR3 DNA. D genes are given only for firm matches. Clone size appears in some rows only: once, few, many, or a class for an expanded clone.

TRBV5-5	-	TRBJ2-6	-	CASSPPEGSSGANVLTF	TGTGCCAGCAGCCCCCCCGAGGGCTCGTCTGGGGCCAACGTCCTGACTTTC
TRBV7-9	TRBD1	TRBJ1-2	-	CASSLGQGSGYTF	TGTGCCAGCAGCTTAGGACAGGGAAGTGGCTACACCTTC
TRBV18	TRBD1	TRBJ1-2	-	CASAADRVSGYTF	TGTGCCAGTGCCGCAGACAGGGTGAGCGGCTACACCTTC
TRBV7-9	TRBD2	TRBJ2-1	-	CASSSRTSGSSHSYNEQFF	TGTGCCAGCAGCTCCCGGACTAGCGGGAGTTCCCACTCCTACAATGAGCAGTTCTTC
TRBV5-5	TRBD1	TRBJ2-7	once	CASSFSLRSGQGSYEQYF	TGTGCCAGCAGCTTTTCTCTCCGGTCGGGACAGGGGTCCTACGAGCAGTACTTC
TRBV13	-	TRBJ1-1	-	CASSLGRTDTEAFF	TGTGCCAGCAGCTTAGGCCGCACAGACACTGAAGCTTTCTTT
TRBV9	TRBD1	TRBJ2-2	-	CASSNDRGLRTGELFF	TGTGCCAGCAGCAACGACAGGGGGCTACGGACCGGGGAGCTGTTTTTT
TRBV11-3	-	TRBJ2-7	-	CASSLEGGYEQYF	TGTGCCAGCAGTTTGGAGGGAGGCTACGAGCAGTACTTC
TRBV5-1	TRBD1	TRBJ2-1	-	CASSSTGTGGDEQFF	TGCGCCAGCAGCTCAACCGGGACAGGGGGCGATGAGCAGTTCTTC
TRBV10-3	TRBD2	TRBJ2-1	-	CAISNREGPYNEQFF	TGTGCCATCAGCAATCGGGAGGGTCCCTACAATGAGCAGTTCTTC
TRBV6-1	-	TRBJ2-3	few	CASSPGTLSTDTQYF	TGTGCCAGCAGCCCGGGGACACTTAGCACAGATACGCAGTATTTT
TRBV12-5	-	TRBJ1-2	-	CASGLAYTQSYTF	TGTGCTAGTGGTTTGGCCTATACACAGAGCTACACCTTC